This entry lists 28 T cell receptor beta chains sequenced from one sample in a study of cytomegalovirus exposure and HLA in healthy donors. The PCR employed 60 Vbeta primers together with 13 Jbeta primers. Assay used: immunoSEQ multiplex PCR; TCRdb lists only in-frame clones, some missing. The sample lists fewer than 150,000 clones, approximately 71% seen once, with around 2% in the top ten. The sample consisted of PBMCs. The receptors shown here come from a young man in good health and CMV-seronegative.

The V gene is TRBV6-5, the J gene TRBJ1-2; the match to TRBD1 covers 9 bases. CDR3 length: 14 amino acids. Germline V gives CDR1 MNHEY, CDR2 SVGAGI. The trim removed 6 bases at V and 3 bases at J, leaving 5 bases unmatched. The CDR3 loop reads CASSRGQGYYGYTF. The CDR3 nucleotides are TGTGCCAGCAGCCGCGGACAGGGGTACTATGGCTACACCTTC.

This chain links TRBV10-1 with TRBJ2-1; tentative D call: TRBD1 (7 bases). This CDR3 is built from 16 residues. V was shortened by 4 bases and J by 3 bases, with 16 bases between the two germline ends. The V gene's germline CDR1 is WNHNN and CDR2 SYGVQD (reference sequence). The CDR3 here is CASSGVRQGGYNEQFF. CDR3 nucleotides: TGCGCCAGCAGTGGGGTCAGGCAGGGGGGCTACAATGAGCAGTTCTTC.

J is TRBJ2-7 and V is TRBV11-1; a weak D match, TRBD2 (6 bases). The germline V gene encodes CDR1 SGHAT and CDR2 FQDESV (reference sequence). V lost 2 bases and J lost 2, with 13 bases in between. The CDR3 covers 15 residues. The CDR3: CASSLLEGDPYEQYF. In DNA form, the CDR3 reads TGTGCCAGCAGCTTATTGGAGGGAGACCCCTACGAGCAGTACTTC.

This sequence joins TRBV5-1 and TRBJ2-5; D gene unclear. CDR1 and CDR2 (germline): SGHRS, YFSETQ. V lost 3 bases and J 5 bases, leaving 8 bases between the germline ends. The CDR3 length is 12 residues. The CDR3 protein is CASSSHEETQYF. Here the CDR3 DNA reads TGCGCCAGCAGCTCCCACGAGGAGACCCAGTACTTC.

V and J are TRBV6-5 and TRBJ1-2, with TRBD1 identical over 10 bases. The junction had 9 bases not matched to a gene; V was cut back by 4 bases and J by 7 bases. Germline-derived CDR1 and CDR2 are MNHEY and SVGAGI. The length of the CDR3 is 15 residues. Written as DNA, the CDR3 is TGTGCCAGCAGTTCCCCCGGGACAGGGGTTTCTGGCTACACCTTC. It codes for CASSSPGTGVSGYTF.

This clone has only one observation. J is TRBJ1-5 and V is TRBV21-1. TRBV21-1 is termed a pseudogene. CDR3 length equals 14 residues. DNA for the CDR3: TGTGCCAGCAGCAATAGCTATAGCAATCAGCCCCAGCATTTT. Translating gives CASSNSYSNQPQHF.

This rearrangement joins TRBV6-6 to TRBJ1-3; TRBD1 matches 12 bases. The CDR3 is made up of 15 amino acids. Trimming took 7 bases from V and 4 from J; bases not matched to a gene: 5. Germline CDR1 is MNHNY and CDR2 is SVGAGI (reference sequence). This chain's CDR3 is CASTPGQGAGNTIYF. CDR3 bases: TGTGCCAGCACCCCGGGACAGGGGGCCGGAAACACCATATATTTT.

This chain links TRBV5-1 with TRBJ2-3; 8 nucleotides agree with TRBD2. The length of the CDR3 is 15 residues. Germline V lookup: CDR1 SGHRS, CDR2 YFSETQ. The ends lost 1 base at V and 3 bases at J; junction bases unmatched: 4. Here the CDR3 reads CASSLRGLATDTQYF. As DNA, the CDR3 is TGCGCCAGCAGCTTGCGAGGACTAGCAACAGATACGCAGTATTTT.

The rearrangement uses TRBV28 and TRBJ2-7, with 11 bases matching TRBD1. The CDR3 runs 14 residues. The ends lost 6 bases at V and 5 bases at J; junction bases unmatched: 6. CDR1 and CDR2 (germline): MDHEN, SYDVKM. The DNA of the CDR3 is TGTGCCAGCAGATCGGACAGGGGGCTCGACGAGCAGTACTTC. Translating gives CASRSDRGLDEQYF.

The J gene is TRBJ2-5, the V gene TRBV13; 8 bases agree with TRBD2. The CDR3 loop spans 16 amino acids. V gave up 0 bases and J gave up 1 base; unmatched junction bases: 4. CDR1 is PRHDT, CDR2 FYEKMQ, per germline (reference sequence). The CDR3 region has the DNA TGTGCCAGCAGCTTAGGAGTGCTAGCGGGCCAAGAGACCCAGTACTTC. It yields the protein CASSLGVLAGQETQYF.

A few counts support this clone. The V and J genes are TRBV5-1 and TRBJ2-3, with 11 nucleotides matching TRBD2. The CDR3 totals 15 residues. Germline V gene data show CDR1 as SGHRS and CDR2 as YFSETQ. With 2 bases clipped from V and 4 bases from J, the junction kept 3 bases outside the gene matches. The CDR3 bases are TGCGCCAGCAGCTTTAGCGGGAGGGGAGCAGATACGCAGTATTTT. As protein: CASSFSGRGADTQYF.

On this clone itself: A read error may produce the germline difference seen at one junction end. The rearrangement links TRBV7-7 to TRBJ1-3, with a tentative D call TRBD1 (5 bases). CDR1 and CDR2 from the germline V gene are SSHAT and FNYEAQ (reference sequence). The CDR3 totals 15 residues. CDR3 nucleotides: TGTGCTAGCAGCTTAGGGCCAGGGCTCCTGGACACCATATATTTT. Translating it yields CASSLGPGLLDTIYF.

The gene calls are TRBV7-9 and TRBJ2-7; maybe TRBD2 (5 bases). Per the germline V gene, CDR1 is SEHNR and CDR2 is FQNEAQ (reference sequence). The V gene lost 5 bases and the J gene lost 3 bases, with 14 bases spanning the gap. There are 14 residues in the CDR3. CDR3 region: CASSTDHGDYEQYF. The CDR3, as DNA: TGTGCCAGCAGCACAGACCACGGGGACTACGAGCAGTACTTC.

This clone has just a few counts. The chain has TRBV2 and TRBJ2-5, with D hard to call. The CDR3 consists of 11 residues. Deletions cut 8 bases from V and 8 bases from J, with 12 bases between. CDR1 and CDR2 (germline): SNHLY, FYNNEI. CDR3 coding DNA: TGTGCCAGCGTTTATTTATCTACCCAGTACTTC. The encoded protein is CASVYLSTQYF.

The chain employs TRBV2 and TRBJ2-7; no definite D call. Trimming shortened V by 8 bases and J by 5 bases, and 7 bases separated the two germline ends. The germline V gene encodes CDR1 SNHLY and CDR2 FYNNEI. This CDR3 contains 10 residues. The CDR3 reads CASRRDEQYF. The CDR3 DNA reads TGTGCCAGCCGCCGGGACGAGCAGTACTTC.

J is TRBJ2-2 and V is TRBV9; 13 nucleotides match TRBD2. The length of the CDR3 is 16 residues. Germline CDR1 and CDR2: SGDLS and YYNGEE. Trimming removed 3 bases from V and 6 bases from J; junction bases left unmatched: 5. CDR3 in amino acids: CASSEIGLAGAGELFF. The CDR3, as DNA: TGTGCCAGCAGCGAGATCGGACTAGCGGGAGCCGGGGAGCTGTTTTTT.

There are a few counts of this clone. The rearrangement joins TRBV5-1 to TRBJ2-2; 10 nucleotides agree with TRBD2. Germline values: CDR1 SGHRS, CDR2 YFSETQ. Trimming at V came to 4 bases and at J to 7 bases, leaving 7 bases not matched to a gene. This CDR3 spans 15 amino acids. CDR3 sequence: CASSGIAGGGGELFF. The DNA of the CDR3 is TGCGCCAGCAGCGGGATAGCGGGAGGCGGCGGGGAGCTGTTTTTT.

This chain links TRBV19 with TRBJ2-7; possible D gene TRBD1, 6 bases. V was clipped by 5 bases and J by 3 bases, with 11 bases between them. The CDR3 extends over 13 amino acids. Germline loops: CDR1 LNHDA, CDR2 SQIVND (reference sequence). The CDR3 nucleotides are TGTGCCAGTAGTTCTCGACAGGACTACGAGCAGTACTTC. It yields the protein CASSSRQDYEQYF.

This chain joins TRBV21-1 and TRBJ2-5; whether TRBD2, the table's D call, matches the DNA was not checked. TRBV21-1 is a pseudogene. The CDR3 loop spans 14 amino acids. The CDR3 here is CASGGIAGQETQYF. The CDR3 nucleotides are TGTGCCAGCGGGGGGATTGCAGGGCAAGAGACCCAGTACTTC.

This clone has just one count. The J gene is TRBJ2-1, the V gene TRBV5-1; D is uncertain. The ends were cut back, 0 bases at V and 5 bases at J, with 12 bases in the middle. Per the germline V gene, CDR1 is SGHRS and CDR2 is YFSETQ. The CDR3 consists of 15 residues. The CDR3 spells CASSLVAPYDNEQFF. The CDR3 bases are TGCGCCAGCAGCTTGGTGGCTCCATACGACAATGAGCAGTTCTTC.

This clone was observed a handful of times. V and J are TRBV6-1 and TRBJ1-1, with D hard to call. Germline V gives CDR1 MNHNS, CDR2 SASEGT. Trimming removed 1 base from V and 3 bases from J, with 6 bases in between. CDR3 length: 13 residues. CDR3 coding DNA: TGTGCCAGCAGTGAAGGCCCGGACACTGAAGCTTTCTTT. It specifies CASSEGPDTEAFF.

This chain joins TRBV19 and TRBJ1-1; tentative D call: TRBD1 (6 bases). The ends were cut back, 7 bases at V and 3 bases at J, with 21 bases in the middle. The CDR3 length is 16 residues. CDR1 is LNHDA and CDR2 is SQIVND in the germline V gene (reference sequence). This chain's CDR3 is CASIVSLGAGDTEAFF. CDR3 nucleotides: TGTGCCAGTATCGTCTCCTTGGGGGCTGGTGACACTGAAGCTTTCTTT.

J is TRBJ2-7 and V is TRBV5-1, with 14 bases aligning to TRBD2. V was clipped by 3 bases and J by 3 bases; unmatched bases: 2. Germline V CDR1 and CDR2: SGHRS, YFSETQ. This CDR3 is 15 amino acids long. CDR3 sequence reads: CASSWGLAGVYEQYF. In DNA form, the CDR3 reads TGCGCCAGCAGCTGGGGACTAGCGGGAGTCTACGAGCAGTACTTC.

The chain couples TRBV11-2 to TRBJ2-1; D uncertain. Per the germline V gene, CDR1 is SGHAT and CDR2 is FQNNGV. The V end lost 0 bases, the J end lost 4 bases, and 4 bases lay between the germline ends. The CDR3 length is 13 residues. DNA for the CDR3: TGTGCCAGCAGCTTAGAGCGGTACAATGAGCAGTTCTTC. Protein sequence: CASSLERYNEQFF.

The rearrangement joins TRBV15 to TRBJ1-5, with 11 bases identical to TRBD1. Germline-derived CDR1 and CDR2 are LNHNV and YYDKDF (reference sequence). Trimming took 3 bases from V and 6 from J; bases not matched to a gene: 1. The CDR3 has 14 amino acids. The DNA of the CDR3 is TGTGCCACCAGCAGGGGGACAGGGGGTCAGCCCCAGCATTTT. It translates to CATSRGTGGQPQHF.

This CDR3 is CSVEDPLNYGYTF. CDR3 coding DNA: TGCAGCGTTGAAGATCCCCTGAACTATGGCTACACCTTC. The chain has TRBV29-1 and TRBJ1-2; unclear D gene. Germline V gene sequence: CDR1 SQVTM, CDR2 ANQGSEA. With 0 bases removed from V and 2 bases from J, the gap between germline ends came to 7 bases. The CDR3 has 13 residues.

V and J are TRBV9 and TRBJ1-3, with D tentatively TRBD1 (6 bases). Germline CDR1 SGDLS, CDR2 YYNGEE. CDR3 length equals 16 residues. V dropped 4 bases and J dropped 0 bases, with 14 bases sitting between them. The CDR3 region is CASSPRTASSGNTIYF. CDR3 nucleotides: TGTGCCAGCAGCCCGCGGACAGCGTCCTCTGGAAACACCATATATTTT.

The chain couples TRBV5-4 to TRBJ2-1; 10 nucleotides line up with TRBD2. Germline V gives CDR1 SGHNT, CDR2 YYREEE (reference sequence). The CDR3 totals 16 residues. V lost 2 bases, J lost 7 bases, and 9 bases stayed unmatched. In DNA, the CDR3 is TGTGCCAGCAGCTTAGCGGGAGGGCCGAAATGGAATGAGCAGTTCTTC. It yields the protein CASSLAGGPKWNEQFF.